One sample yielded the 3 T cell receptor beta chains listed below, sequenced in a study of OX40 agonist ivuxolimab in advanced cancers. The library relied on the immunoSEQ multiplex PCR assay. TCRdb holds this immuneACCESS table with in-frame rearrangements only. Some clones are missing; in checked studies, unresolved V genes explain under half, and the rest has no known cause. The sample table records about 24,000 clones; around 80% of these occur just once. Together, the top ten hold 1.1% to 1.5% of the sample. Sequenced material: CD4+ or CD8+ T cells sorted from blood, taken in a trial of the OX40 agonist ivuxolimab. These receptors all come from an adult with an advanced solid tumor such as melanoma, head and neck, liver or kidney cancer.

The V gene is TRBV6-6, the J gene TRBJ1-2; TRBD1 might be the D (5 bases). The length of the CDR3 is 14 residues. V was clipped by 0 bases and J by 2 bases, with 7 bases between them. The germline V gene encodes CDR1 MNHNY and CDR2 SVGAGI (reference sequence). CDR3 coding DNA: TGTGCCAGCAGTTACTCTTACAGGAACTATGGCTACACCTTC. Encoded protein: CASSYSYRNYGYTF.

The chain uses TRBV4-2 and TRBJ1-2; TRBD1 might be the D (5 bases). The CDR3 spans 15 residues. Germline V gene sequence: CDR1 LGHNA, CDR2 YNFKEQ. V lost 2 bases, J lost 0 bases, and 10 bases lay in between. As DNA, the CDR3 is TGTGCCAGCAGCCAAAGTGGGGGTTCTAACTATGGCTACACCTTC. Protein product: CASSQSGGSNYGYTF.

The chain joins TRBV28 to TRBJ2-7, with 7 bases identical to TRBD2. From germline, CDR1 is MDHEN and CDR2 SYDVKM. This CDR3 has 14 residues. V was pared by 6 bases and J by 2 bases, with 7 bases of the junction left unmatched. CDR3 sequence reads: CASRTGRSPYEQYF. In DNA, the CDR3 is TGTGCCAGCAGGACCGGGAGGTCACCCTACGAGCAGTACTTC.